The 10 T cell receptor beta chains below were found in one sample sequenced in a study of CD8+ T cells in alopecia areata. RNA was isolated and reverse transcribed to cDNA, the sequencing template. Here immunoSEQ multiplex PCR was the method, and the copy in TCRdb shows in-frame clones only, minus some. The table lists 150,000 to 200,000 clones, roughly 60% of them singletons. Documented treatment: oral pan-JAK inhibitor, 5-10 mg twice daily. The sequenced sample was CD4+ T cells sorted from blood, obtained around week 49, from a patient treated with tofacitinib. All receptors derive from a human donor with alopecia areata.

This sequence joins TRBV30 and TRBJ1-5; D is unresolved. Between the trimmed V and J ends, which lost 2 bases and 0 bases, there was a span of 11 bases. Per the germline V gene, CDR1 is GTSNPN and CDR2 is SVGIG (reference sequence). The CDR3 is made up of 15 amino acids. CDR3 coding DNA: TGTGCCTGGAGTACGACTGGGGTTAGCAATCAGCCCCAGCATTTT. Translation gives CAWSTTGVSNQPQHF.

This rearrangement joins TRBV25-1 to TRBJ1-1; D gene uncertain. CDR1 is MGHDK and CDR2 is SYGVNS in the germline V gene. The CDR3 length is 13 residues. Deletions cut 4 bases from V and 1 base from J, with 7 bases between. The CDR3 DNA is TGTGCCAGCAGTGGCACAAGGAACACTGAAGCTTTCTTT. This translates into CASSGTRNTEAFF.

The chain combines TRBV30 with TRBJ2-7, with D maybe TRBD2 (6 bases). The germline V gene has CDR1 GTSNPN and CDR2 SVGIG (reference sequence). This CDR3 spans 14 amino acids. The V end lost 5 bases, the J end lost 6 bases, and 20 bases lay between the germline ends. The CDR3 sequence is CAWGNLEGRGEQYF. CDR3 nucleotide sequence: TGTGCCTGGGGTAACCTGGAGGGACGGGGCGAGCAGTACTTC. The whole variable domain, filled in from reference TRBV30 and TRBJ2-7, reads SQTIHQWPATLVQPVGSPLSLECTVEGTSNPNLYWYRQAAGRGLQLLFYSVGIGQISSEVPQNLSASRPQDRQFILSSKKLLLSDSGFYLCAWGNLEGRGEQYFGPGTRLTVT.

This clone was detected once. The rearrangement uses TRBV30 and TRBJ2-7; D is possibly TRBD1 (7 bases). This CDR3 comprises 12 residues. Germline CDR1 GTSNPN, CDR2 SVGIG (reference sequence). DNA for the CDR3: TGTGCTGGGGGGACAGCTCTCTACGAGCAGTACTTC. It translates to CAGGTALYEQYF.

This chain links TRBV27 with TRBJ1-6; D remains unclear. The CDR3 consists of 15 residues. Germline CDR1 MNHEY, CDR2 SMNVEV (reference sequence). Trimming stripped 5 bases from V and 0 bases from J, with 8 bases between. The CDR3 protein is CASSLGSSYNSPLHF. CDR3 in DNA: TGTGCCAGCAGTCTGGGGAGCTCCTATAATTCACCCCTCCACTTT.

The chain is built from TRBV19 and TRBJ2-6; D uncertain. From germline, CDR1 is LNHDA and CDR2 SQIVND (reference sequence). The CDR3 has 16 amino acids. V was cut by 2 bases and J by 2 bases, with 10 bases left in between. The CDR3 sequence: CASSITRTAGANVLTF. The DNA of the CDR3 is TGTGCCAGTAGTATAACCCGGACGGCTGGGGCCAACGTCCTGACTTTC.

V is TRBV11-2 and J is TRBJ1-6; TRBD1 matches 8 bases. Trimming at V came to 5 bases and at J to 9 bases, leaving 9 bases not matched to a gene. Germline V gives CDR1 SGHAT, CDR2 FQNNGV. This CDR3 is 15 amino acids long. CDR3 protein: CASSPRTGKGSPLHF. The CDR3 DNA follows: TGTGCCAGCAGCCCAAGGACAGGGAAGGGTTCACCCCTCCACTTT.

This chain connects TRBV7-2 to TRBJ2-7, with a weak D call TRBD2 (5 bases). Germline loops: CDR1 SGHTA, CDR2 FQGNSA. V was pared by 5 bases and J by 0 bases, with 5 bases between. The CDR3 has 12 residues. CDR3 sequence (DNA): TGTGCCAGCAGCCGGGGCTCCTACGAGCAGTACTTC. Translated: CASSRGSYEQYF. The full variable domain, its missing parts supplied by reference TRBV7-2 and TRBJ2-7, is GAGVSQSPSNKVTEKGKDVELRCDPISGHTALYWYRQSLGQGLEFLIYFQGNSAPDKSGLPSDRFSAERTGGSVSTLTIQRTQQEDSAVYLCASSRGSYEQYFGPGTRLTVT.

The V and J genes are TRBV7-8 and TRBJ2-1, with D possibly being TRBD1 (6 bases). From germline, CDR1 is SGHVS and CDR2 FQNEAQ. The CDR3 runs to 14 residues. The V and J ends lost 8 bases and 5 bases respectively, with 16 bases between them. The CDR3 region is CASVGQGINNEQFF. The CDR3 DNA sequence: TGTGCCAGCGTCGGGCAGGGGATTAACAATGAGCAGTTCTTC.

This clone was counted only a few times. The gene calls are TRBV25-1 and TRBJ1-2; no clear D. Germline CDR1 and CDR2: MGHDK and SYGVNS. This CDR3 comprises 14 residues. Between the trimmed V and J ends, which lost 0 bases and 2 bases, there was a span of 7 bases. The CDR3 region is CASSEYVQNYGYTF. The CDR3 bases are TGTGCCAGCAGTGAATATGTACAGAACTATGGCTACACCTTC.